These 26 T cell receptor beta chains were all obtained from the same sample, sequenced in a study of graft-versus-host responses after intestinal transplantation. Sequencing used immunoSEQ multiplex PCR; TCRdb keeps in-frame clones, though not all of them. The sample consists of approximately 11,000 clones, roughly 92% of them appearing once. This specimen was PBMCs, taken 109 days after intestinal transplant. The source of these receptors is a human patient who received an intestinal transplant, so some T cells may come from the graft donor.

V gene TRBV10-1 combines with J gene TRBJ2-3; 8 bases map to TRBD1. Trimming cost V 7 bases and J 6 bases; bases outside gene matches: 18. Per germline, CDR1 WNHNN and CDR2 SYGVQD (reference sequence). CDR3 length: 17 amino acids. The CDR3 sequence: CASKQGVATDFRDTQYF. Written as DNA, the CDR3 is TGCGCCAGCAAACAGGGGGTAGCCACAGATTTTCGGGATACGCAGTATTTT.

This sequence joins TRBV6-1 and TRBJ2-3, with 8 bases that match TRBD2. There are 14 residues in the CDR3. From germline, CDR1 is MNHNS and CDR2 SASEGT. V shed 1 base and J 11 bases; nucleotides not matched to a gene: 8. DNA for the CDR3: TGTGCCAGCAGTGAAGGAGCGGGAGAGGGACGGCAGTATTTT. Its translation: CASSEGAGEGRQYF.

The rearrangement uses TRBV29-1 and TRBJ1-4; a weak D match, TRBD1 (6 bases). V was trimmed by 3 bases and J by 7 bases, leaving 12 bases between them. The CDR3 consists of 13 residues. Germline loops: CDR1 SQVTM, CDR2 ANQGSEA. The CDR3 sequence is CSVDEGHGEKLFF. The CDR3 DNA sequence: TGCAGCGTTGATGAGGGACATGGTGAAAAACTGTTTTTT.

This clone occurred a few times. The J gene is TRBJ1-5, the V gene TRBV18; maybe TRBD1 (5 bases). The germline CDR1 and CDR2 sequences are KGHSH and LQKENI. The CDR3 loop spans 13 amino acids. V lost 5 bases to trimming and J lost 6 bases, with 11 bases between them. CDR3 loop: CASSSGIAQPQHF. CDR3 DNA sequence: TGTGCCAGCTCATCAGGGATTGCTCAGCCCCAGCATTTT. The full variable domain, completed using reference TRBV18 and TRBJ1-5, is NAGVMQNPRHLVRRRGQEARLRCSPMKGHSHVYWYRQLPEEGLKFMVYLQKENIIDESGMPKERFSAEFPKEGPSILRIQQVVRGDSAAYFCASSSGIAQPQHFGDGTRLSIL.

The chain uses TRBV7-9 and TRBJ2-7, with TRBD1 matching 7 bases. CDR3 length equals 15 residues. The V and J ends lost 3 bases and 3 bases, in that order; junction bases with no gene match: 8. Germline V CDR1 and CDR2: SEHNR, FQNEAQ (reference sequence). CDR3 DNA sequence: TGTGCCAGCAGCTTCAAGACAGGGATAGGCTACGAGCAGTACTTC. Translating gives CASSFKTGIGYEQYF.

The chain is built from TRBV4-1 and TRBJ2-1, with 10 bases fitting TRBD2. CDR3 length: 17 residues. Germline V gene data show CDR1 as MGHRA and CDR2 as YSYEKL. The J segment lost 8 bases and the V segment lost 0 bases, leaving 10 bases of the junction unmatched. The CDR3 DNA sequence: TGCGCCAGCAGCCAAGACGCCGGGACTAGCGTTGAGGATGAGCAGTTCTTC. Amino acids: CASSQDAGTSVEDEQFF.

The chain joins TRBV5-4 to TRBJ1-1; a possible D gene is TRBD1 (6 bases). V shed 7 bases and J shed 4 bases, with 8 bases lying between them. Germline-derived CDR1 and CDR2 are SGHNT and YYREEE (reference sequence). CDR3 length: 11 residues. The CDR3 region has the DNA TGTGCCAGCGCAGGGGCCACTGAAGCTTTCTTT. Its protein is CASAGATEAFF.

The CDR3 DNA reads as TGTGCCAGTAGTCTCGGCGGGGTGAAGGTTAACTATGGCTACACCTTC. The encoded protein is CASSLGGVKVNYGYTF. The gene calls are TRBV28 and TRBJ1-2, with D hard to call. The ends were cut back, 9 bases at V and 1 base at J, with 21 bases in the middle. Germline CDR1 is MDHEN and CDR2 is SYDVKM. CDR3 length equals 16 residues.

This clone has only a few counts. The V call is TRBV4-1, the J call TRBJ2-2; D unclear. The CDR3 loop spans 18 amino acids. Germline loops: CDR1 MGHRA, CDR2 YSYEKL. V was clipped by 3 bases and J by 3 bases, with 20 bases between them. The DNA of the CDR3 is TGCGCCAGCAGCCATCCTGAATGGCAAACGTCCGACACCGGGGAGCTGTTTTTT. It encodes CASSHPEWQTSDTGELFF.

The rearrangement uses TRBV30 and TRBJ2-1; 7 positions agree with TRBD1. Germline V CDR1 and CDR2: GTSNPN, SVGIG (reference sequence). The ends lost 1 base at V and 2 bases at J; junction bases unmatched: 2. The CDR3 runs 14 residues. This chain's CDR3 is CAWSGDSPYNEQFF. In nucleotides, the CDR3 is TGTGCCTGGAGTGGGGACAGCCCCTACAATGAGCAGTTCTTC.

This chain uses TRBV18 with TRBJ1-5; a weak D match, TRBD1 (6 bases). This CDR3 has 14 residues. Deletions cut 4 bases from V and 5 bases from J, with 12 bases between. Germline V gene lookup returns CDR1 KGHSH and CDR2 LQKENI. CDR3 sequence reads: CASSQQGSDQPQHF. The CDR3 region has the DNA TGTGCCAGCTCACAACAGGGTTCGGATCAGCCCCAGCATTTT.

This sequence joins TRBV6-5 and TRBJ1-2, with TRBD1 as a possible D gene (5 bases). The CDR3 covers 16 residues. Germline CDR1 and CDR2: MNHEY and SVGAGI. V lost 4 bases and J 1 base, leaving 16 bases between the germline ends. The CDR3: CASSLLPGTVNYGYTF. CDR3 DNA: TGTGCCAGCAGTTTGCTGCCAGGGACGGTTAACTATGGCTACACCTTC.

The chain couples TRBV5-1 to TRBJ1-1, with unresolved D. The CDR3 contains 13 residues. V lost 4 bases and J 3 bases, leaving 10 bases between the germline ends. Germline lookup yields CDR1 SGHRS and CDR2 YFSETQ. CDR3 bases: TGCGCCAGCAGCGTCGGGAGGGACACTGAAGCTTTCTTT. Translated, it gives CASSVGRDTEAFF.

The chain couples TRBV5-8 to TRBJ1-1; D remains unclear. The germline V gene has CDR1 SGHTS and CDR2 YDEGEE. The V and J ends lost 4 bases and 1 base respectively, with 14 bases between them. The CDR3 extends over 15 amino acids. Here the CDR3 DNA reads TGTGCCAGCAGCCCGACTGACAAACCGAACACTGAAGCTTTCTTT. This codes for CASSPTDKPNTEAFF.

The chain couples TRBV5-8 to TRBJ2-1; 10 positions agree with TRBD1. The V gene end was trimmed by 6 bases and the J gene end by 4 bases; junction bases not matched to a gene: 13. The V gene's germline CDR1 is SGHTS and CDR2 YDEGEE. The CDR3 covers 17 residues. The CDR3, as DNA: TGTGCCAGCATCCACGGGACAGGGGTGGTAGTGTACAATGAGCAGTTCTTC. Its protein is CASIHGTGVVVYNEQFF.

The chain uses TRBV7-2 and TRBJ1-1; 8 bases map to TRBD1. J was trimmed by 0 bases and V by 5 bases; bases with no gene match: 5. Germline CDR1 is SGHTA and CDR2 is FQGNSA. This CDR3 is built from 15 residues. The CDR3 protein is CASSRGQGLNTEAFF. CDR3 in DNA: TGTGCCAGCAGCAGAGGACAGGGTTTGAACACTGAAGCTTTCTTT.

This clone is large within its sample. The chain is built from TRBV27 and TRBJ1-2; 10 positions agree with TRBD1. The CDR3 runs 15 residues. The ends lost 0 bases at V and 6 bases at J; junction bases unmatched: 4. From germline, CDR1 is MNHEY and CDR2 SMNVEV (reference sequence). Here the CDR3 DNA reads TGTGCCAGCAGTTTATCGGGACAGGGGCTCCATGGCTACACCTTC. It yields the protein CASSLSGQGLHGYTF.

The J gene is TRBJ2-2, the V gene TRBV7-9; D tentatively fits TRBD1 or TRBD2 (5 bases each). V lost 2 bases, J lost 0 bases, and 10 bases lay in between. This CDR3 has 16 residues. Germline-derived CDR1 and CDR2 are SEHNR and FQNEAQ (reference sequence). This CDR3 reads CASSLPGRTNTGELFF. CDR3 nucleotide sequence: TGTGCCAGCAGCTTACCGGGACGTACGAACACCGGGGAGCTGTTTTTT. The complete variable domain, with remaining parts taken from reference TRBV7-9 and TRBJ2-2, reads DTGVSQNPRHKITKRGQNVTFRCDPISEHNRLYWYRQTLGQGPEFLTYFQNEAQLEKSRLLSDRFSAERPKGSFSTLEIQRTEQGDSAMYLCASSLPGRTNTGELFFGEGSRLTVL.

The V call is TRBV30, the J call TRBJ2-5; TRBD1 might be the D (5 bases). Germline CDR1 is GTSNPN and CDR2 is SVGIG (reference sequence). The germline V and J ends were trimmed by 0 bases and 4 bases, with 15 bases remaining between them. This CDR3 comprises 15 residues. The CDR3 sequence: CAWSVGVLRGETQYF. CDR3 coding DNA: TGTGCCTGGAGTGTAGGGGTGTTAAGAGGAGAGACCCAGTACTTC. Filled out from reference TRBV30 and TRBJ2-5, the complete variable domain reads SQTIHQWPATLVQPVGSPLSLECTVEGTSNPNLYWYRQAAGRGLQLLFYSVGIGQISSEVPQNLSASRPQDRQFILSSKKLLLSDSGFYLCAWSVGVLRGETQYFGPGTRLLVL.

The genes are TRBV5-8 and TRBJ1-1; D uncertain. The germline V gene encodes CDR1 SGHTS and CDR2 YDEGEE. The CDR3 has 18 amino acids. V lost 4 bases and J lost 1, with 23 bases in between. For the CDR3, the DNA is TGTGCCAGCAGCCAAAAATCCCTGCAAGTCGGATGGAACACTGAAGCTTTCTTT. This codes for CASSQKSLQVGWNTEAFF.

This chain connects TRBV9 to TRBJ2-3, with 10 bases that match TRBD2. V gave up 3 bases and J gave up 0 bases; unmatched junction bases: 10. Germline V gene lookup returns CDR1 SGDLS and CDR2 YYNGEE. This CDR3 region has 18 residues. CDR3 in amino acids: CASSAYRGLAESTDTQYF. CDR3 DNA: TGTGCCAGCAGCGCATATCGAGGACTAGCGGAGAGCACAGATACGCAGTATTTT.

The chain uses TRBV19 and TRBJ2-3; 13 positions match TRBD2. The CDR3 covers 18 residues. J lost 2 bases, V lost 4 bases, and 9 bases had no gene match. The germline gives CDR1 LNHDA, CDR2 SQIVND (reference sequence). The CDR3 DNA reads TGTGCCAGTAGTACTTCCGGGACTAGCGGGAAGCCCACAGATACGCAGTATTTT. This encodes CASSTSGTSGKPTDTQYF.

The chain uses TRBV7-2 and TRBJ1-1; 9 bases match TRBD1. The length of the CDR3 is 16 residues. CDR1 SGHTA and CDR2 FQGNSA come from the germline V gene. Germline trimming cut 5 bases from V and 2 bases from J; bases unmatched to any gene: 9. CDR3 coding DNA: TGTGCCAGCAGCGGACCTTCGGGACAGGGAAACACTGAAGCTTTCTTT. Translated: CASSGPSGQGNTEAFF.

Here the CDR3 reads CASSLLAGYYEQYF. In DNA, the CDR3 is TGTGCCAGCAGCTTACTAGCGGGATACTACGAGCAGTACTTC. The chain combines TRBV7-9 with TRBJ2-7, with TRBD2 matching over 9 bases. Germline V CDR1 and CDR2: SEHNR, FQNEAQ (reference sequence). This CDR3 has 14 residues. J was trimmed by 3 bases and V by 2 bases; bases with no gene match: 2.

Here the CDR3 DNA reads TGCGCCACCAGGGAAGGATTCAATCAGCCCCAGCATTTT. It yields the protein CATREGFNQPQHF. The chain uses TRBV10-2 and TRBJ1-5, with D tentatively TRBD1 (5 bases). The germline gives CDR1 WSHSY, CDR2 SAAADI. CDR3 length: 13 residues. Between the trimmed V and J ends, which lost 10 bases and 3 bases, there was a span of 13 bases.

This rearrangement joins TRBV28 to TRBJ2-7; D might be TRBD2 (6 bases). This CDR3 region has 16 residues. V lost 3 bases, J lost 1 base, and 16 bases lay in between. In germline, CDR1 is MDHEN, CDR2 SYDVKM. CDR3 in DNA: TGTGCCAGCAGTTTCGAGGAGCCGGCGGGGTCCTACGAGCAGTACTTC. Protein product: CASSFEEPAGSYEQYF.